This T cell receptor (beta chain) derives from a study of blood T cell repertoires in COVID-19. Sequencing used immunoSEQ multiplex PCR; TCRdb keeps in-frame clones, though not all of them. The sample carries fewer than 250,000 clones, nearly 90% recorded once. CDR3 size: 18 residues. Germline CDR1 reads SEHNR; CDR2 reads FQNEAQ (reference sequence). Trimming took 4 bases from V and 0 from J, leaving 16 bases between them. Participants spanned ages about 18 to 89 years and resided in some 22 US areas. The sequence was collected from a man aged 30 to 39 who had recovered from COVID-19. The V gene is TRBV7-9, the J gene TRBJ2-6; weak D call: TRBD1 (6 bases). The sequenced sample consisted of PBMCs or T cells enriched from blood (not recorded which). CDR3 DNA: TGTGCCAGCAGCTCGCCGGGACAAGGCCTCTCTGGGGCCAACGTCCTGACTTTC. Amino acid sequence: CASSSPGQGLSGANVLTF.